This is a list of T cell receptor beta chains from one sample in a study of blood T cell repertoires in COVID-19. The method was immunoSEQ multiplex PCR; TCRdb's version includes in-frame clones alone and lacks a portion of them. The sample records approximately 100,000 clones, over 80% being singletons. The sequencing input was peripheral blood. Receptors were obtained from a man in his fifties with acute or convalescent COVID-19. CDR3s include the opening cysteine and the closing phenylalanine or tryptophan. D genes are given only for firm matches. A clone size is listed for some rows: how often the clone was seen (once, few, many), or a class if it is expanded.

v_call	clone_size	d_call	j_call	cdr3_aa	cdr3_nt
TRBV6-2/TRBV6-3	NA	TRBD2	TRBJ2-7	CASSYAAGITYEQYF	TGTGCCAGCAGTTATGCAGCGGGGATTACCTACGAGCAGTACTTC
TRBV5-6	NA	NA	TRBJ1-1	CASSSTRTGSNTEAFF	TGTGCCAGCAGCTCGACTCGAACAGGATCGAACACTGAAGCTTTCTTT
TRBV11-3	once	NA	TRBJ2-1	CASSPDSDEQFF	TGTGCCAGCAGCCCGGACTCCGATGAGCAGTTCTTC
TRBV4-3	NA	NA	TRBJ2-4	CASSQEGRSGNAKNIQYF	TGCGCCAGCAGCCAAGAGGGGAGGTCGGGGAACGCCAAAAACATTCAGTACTTC
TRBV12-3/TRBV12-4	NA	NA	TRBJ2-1	CASSRESYNEQFF	TGTGCCAGCAGTCGCGAGTCCTACAATGAGCAGTTCTTC
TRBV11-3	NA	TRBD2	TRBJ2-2	CASSRLAGEITGELFF	TGTGCCAGCAGCCGACTAGCGGGGGAGATCACCGGGGAGCTGTTTTTT
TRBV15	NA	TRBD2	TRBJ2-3	CATSKTSVTPDTQYF	TGTGCCACCAGCAAAACTAGCGTAACCCCAGATACGCAGTATTTT
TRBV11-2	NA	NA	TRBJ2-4	CASSLADTVAKNIQYF	TGTGCCAGCAGCTTAGCCGACACGGTAGCCAAAAACATTCAGTACTTC
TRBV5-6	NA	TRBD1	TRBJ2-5	CASSSRSLTGGRETQYF	TGTGCCAGCAGCTCCCGGTCCCTCACAGGGGGCCGGGAGACCCAGTACTTC
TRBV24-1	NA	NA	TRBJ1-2	CATSDTGPGYTF	TGTGCCACCAGTGATACAGGGCCGGGCTACACCTTC
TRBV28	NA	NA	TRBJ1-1	CASSLKRTEAFF	TGTGCCAGCAGTTTGAAGAGGACTGAAGCTTTCTTT
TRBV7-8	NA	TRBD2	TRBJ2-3	CASSREKVAGARAQYF	TGTGCCAGCAGCCGAGAGAAGGTAGCGGGAGCCCGGGCGCAGTATTTT
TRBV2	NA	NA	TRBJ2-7	CASSEVNRAYEQYF	TGTGCCAGCAGTGAAGTGAACAGAGCCTACGAGCAGTACTTC
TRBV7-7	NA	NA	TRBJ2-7	CASSFGQSSYEQYF	TGTGCCAGCAGCTTTGGACAGAGCTCCTACGAGCAGTACTTC
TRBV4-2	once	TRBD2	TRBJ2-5	CASSQGLAGGRETQYF	TGTGCCAGCAGCCAAGGGTTAGCGGGGGGTCGGGAGACCCAGTACTTC
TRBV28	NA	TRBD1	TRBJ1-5	CASQDRFAGNQPQHF	TGTGCCAGCCAGGACAGGTTCGCGGGCAATCAGCCCCAGCATTTT
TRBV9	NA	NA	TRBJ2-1	CASSAQPGSYNEQFF	TGTGCCAGCAGCGCCCAACCAGGCTCCTACAATGAGCAGTTCTTC
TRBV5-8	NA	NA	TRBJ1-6	CASSLEGVAYNSPLHF	TGTGCCAGCAGCTTGGAAGGGGTTGCCTATAATTCACCCCTCCACTTT
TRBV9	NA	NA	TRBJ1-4	CASSAGQSATNEKLFF	TGTGCCAGCAGCGCCGGACAGTCCGCAACTAATGAAAAACTGTTTTTT
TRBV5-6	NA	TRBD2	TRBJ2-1	CASSSRGGSYNEQFF	TGTGCCAGCAGCTCCCGGGGGGGGTCCTACAATGAGCAGTTCTTC